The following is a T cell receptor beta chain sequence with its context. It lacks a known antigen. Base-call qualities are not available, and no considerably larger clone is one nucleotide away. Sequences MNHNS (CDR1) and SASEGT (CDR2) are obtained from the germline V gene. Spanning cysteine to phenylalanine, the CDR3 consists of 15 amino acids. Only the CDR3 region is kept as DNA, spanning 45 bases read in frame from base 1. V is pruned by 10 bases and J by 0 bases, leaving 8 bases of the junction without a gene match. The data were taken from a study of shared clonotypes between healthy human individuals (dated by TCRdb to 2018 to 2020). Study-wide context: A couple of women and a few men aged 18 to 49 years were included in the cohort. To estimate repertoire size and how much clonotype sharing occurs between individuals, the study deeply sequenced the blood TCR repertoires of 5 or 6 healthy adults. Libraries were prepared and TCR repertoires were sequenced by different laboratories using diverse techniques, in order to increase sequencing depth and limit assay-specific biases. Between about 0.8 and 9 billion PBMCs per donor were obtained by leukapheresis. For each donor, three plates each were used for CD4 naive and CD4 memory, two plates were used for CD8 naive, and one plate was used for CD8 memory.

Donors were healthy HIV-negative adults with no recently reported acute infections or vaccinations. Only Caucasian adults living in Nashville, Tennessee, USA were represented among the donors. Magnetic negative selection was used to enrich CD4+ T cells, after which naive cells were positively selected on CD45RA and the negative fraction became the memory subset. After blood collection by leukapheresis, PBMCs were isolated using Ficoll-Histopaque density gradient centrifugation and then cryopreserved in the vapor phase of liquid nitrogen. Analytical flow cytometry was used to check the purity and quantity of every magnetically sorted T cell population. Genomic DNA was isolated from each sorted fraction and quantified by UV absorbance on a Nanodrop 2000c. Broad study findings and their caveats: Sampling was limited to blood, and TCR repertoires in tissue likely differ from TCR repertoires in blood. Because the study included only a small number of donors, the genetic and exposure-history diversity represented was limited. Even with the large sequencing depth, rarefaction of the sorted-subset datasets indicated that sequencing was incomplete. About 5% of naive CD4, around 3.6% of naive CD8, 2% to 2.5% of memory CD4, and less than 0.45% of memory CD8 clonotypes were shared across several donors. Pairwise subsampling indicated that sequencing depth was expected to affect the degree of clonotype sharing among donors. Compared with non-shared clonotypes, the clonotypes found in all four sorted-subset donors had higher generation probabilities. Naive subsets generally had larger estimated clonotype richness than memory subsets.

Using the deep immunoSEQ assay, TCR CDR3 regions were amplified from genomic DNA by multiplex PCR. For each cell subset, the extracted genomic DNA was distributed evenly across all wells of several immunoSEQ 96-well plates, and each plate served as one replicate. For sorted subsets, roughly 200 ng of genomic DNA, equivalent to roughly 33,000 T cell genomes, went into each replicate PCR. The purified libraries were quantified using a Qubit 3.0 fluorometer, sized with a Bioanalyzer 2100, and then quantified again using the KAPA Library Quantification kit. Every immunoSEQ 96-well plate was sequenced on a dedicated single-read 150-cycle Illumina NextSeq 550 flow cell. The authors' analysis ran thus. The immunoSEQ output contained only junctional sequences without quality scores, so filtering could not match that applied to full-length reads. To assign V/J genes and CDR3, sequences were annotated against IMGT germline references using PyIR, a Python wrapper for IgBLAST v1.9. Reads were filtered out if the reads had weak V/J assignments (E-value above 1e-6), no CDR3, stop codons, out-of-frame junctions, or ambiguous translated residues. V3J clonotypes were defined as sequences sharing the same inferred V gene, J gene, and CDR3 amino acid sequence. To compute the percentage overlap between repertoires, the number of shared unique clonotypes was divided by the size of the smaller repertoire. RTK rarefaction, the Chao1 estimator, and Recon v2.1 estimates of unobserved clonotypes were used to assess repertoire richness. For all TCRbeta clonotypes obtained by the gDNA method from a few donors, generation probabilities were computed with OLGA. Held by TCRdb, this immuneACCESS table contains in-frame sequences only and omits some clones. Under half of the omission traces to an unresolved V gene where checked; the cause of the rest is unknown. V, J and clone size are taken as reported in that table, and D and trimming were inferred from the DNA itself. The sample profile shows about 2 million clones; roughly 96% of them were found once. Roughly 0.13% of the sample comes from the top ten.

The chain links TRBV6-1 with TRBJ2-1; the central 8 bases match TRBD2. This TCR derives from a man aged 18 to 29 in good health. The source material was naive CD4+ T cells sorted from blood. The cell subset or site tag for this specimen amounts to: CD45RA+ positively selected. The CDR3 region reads CATRAGVNSYNEQFF. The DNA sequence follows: TGTGCCACCAGAGCGGGGGTCAACTCCTACAATGAGCAGTTCTTC.